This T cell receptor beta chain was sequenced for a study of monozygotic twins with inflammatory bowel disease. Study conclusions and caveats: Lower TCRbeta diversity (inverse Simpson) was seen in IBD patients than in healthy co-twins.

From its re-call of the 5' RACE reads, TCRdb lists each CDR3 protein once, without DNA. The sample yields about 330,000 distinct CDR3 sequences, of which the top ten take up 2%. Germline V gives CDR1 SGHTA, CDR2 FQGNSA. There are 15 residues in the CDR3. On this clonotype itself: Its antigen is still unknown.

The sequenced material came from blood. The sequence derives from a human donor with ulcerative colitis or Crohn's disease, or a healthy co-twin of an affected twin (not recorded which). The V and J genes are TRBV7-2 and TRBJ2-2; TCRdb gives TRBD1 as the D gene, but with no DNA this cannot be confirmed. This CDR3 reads CASSLAAGGLGELFF.